The clone carrying this T cell receptor (beta chain) was counted between two and nine times. The antigen remains unidentified. This entry is derived from a study of cytomegalovirus exposure and HLA in healthy donors. The CDR3 extends over 16 amino acids. V gave up 1 base and J gave up 2 bases; unmatched junction bases: 1. Germline V gene data show CDR1 as SGHTA and CDR2 as FQGNSA. Study conclusions and caveats: In a later analysis, CMV-associated beta chains were mostly HLA-associated, it appeared.

The PCR used 60 Vbeta and 13 Jbeta primers. Using immunoSEQ multiplex PCR, the repertoire was profiled, and TCRdb retains in-frame clones only, with some absent. The table has fewer than 60,000 clones, roughly 50% seen once. The TCR sequence derives from a human donor in good health. The rearrangement uses TRBV7-2 and TRBJ2-1, with 11 bases that match TRBD2. Source material: PBMCs. CDR3 nucleotides: TGTGCCAGCAGCTTAGTAGCGGGGGGGACCTACAATGAGCAGTTCTTC. This gives the protein CASSLVAGGTYNEQFF.